A single sample gave rise to the 18 T cell receptor beta chains below, sequenced in a study of monozygotic twins with inflammatory bowel disease. TCRdb derives one entry per CDR3 protein from the 5' RACE reads, leaving out DNA. This sample contains roughly 120,000 distinct CDR3 sequences. Sequencing was carried out using blood. The receptors were gathered from a human donor with ulcerative colitis or Crohn's disease, or a healthy co-twin of an affected twin (not recorded which).

V and J are TRBV7-3 and TRBJ1-1. The CDR3 contains 13 residues. Germline V CDR1 and CDR2: SGHTA, FQGTGA. The CDR3 is CASSFKGSTEAFF.

The chain joins TRBV5-1 to TRBJ2-7; TCRdb's assignment of TRBD1 cannot be checked, as there is no DNA. The CDR3 is made up of 14 amino acids. Germline V gene lookup returns CDR1 SGHRS and CDR2 YFSETQ. The CDR3 reads CASSLMTGPYEQYF. Full variable domain (missing parts from reference TRBV5-1 and TRBJ2-7): KAGVTQTPRYLIKTRGQQVTLSCSPISGHRSVSWYQQTPGQGLQFLFEYFSETQRNKGNFPGRFSGRQFSNSRSEMNVSTLELGDSALYLCASSLMTGPYEQYFGPGTRLTVT.

This chain joins TRBV6-2 or TRBV6-3 and TRBJ1-1. This CDR3 comprises 15 residues. Germline loops: CDR1 MNHEY, CDR2 SVGEGT. The CDR3 region is CASSTPGLPNTEAFF.

V is TRBV19 and J is TRBJ1-1; TCRdb's D call, TRBD1, is unchecked because there is no DNA. The CDR3 runs to 17 residues. The V gene's germline CDR1 is LNHDA and CDR2 SQIVND (reference sequence). CDR3 sequence: CASSARQGAGRHAEAFF.

The V and J genes are TRBV9 and TRBJ2-7; the TCRdb D gene call, TRBD2, has no DNA to confirm it. CDR3 length: 14 residues. Germline values: CDR1 SGDLS, CDR2 YYNGEE. CDR3 loop: CASSTGVYGHEQYF.

The rearrangement joins TRBV3-1 to TRBJ1-1; TCRdb's D call, TRBD1, is unchecked because there is no DNA. Germline V gene data show CDR1 as LGHDT and CDR2 as YNNKEL (reference sequence). The CDR3 runs 13 residues. This CDR3 is CASTSGGGTEAFF.

This sequence joins TRBV6-5 and TRBJ2-3; TCRdb returns TRBD2, unconfirmable since there is no DNA. The CDR3 totals 17 residues. The germline gives CDR1 MNHEY, CDR2 SVGAGI. The CDR3 sequence is CASSYWPPGGELDTQYF.

V is TRBV5-1 and J is TRBJ2-7; absent DNA, TCRdb's TRBD1 call cannot be checked. Germline-derived CDR1 and CDR2 are SGHRS and YFSETQ. This CDR3 has 15 amino acids. This CDR3 is CASSLGPGPSYEQYF.

The rearrangement links TRBV19 to TRBJ1-5. Looked up from germline, CDR1 is LNHDA and CDR2 is SQIVND (reference sequence). The CDR3 length is 16 residues. CDR3: CASSTRSRPSPRPQHF. Complete variable domain (other parts from reference TRBV19 and TRBJ1-5): DGGITQSPKYLFRKEGQNVTLSCEQNLNHDAMYWYRQDPGQGLRLIYYSQIVNDFQKGDIAEGYSVSREKKESFPLTVTSAQKNPTAFYLCASSTRSRPSPRPQHFGDGTRLSIL.

This chain uses TRBV20-1 with TRBJ1-5. Germline CDR1 and CDR2: DFQATT and SNEGSKA (reference sequence). This CDR3 has 15 residues. The CDR3 is CSARGGGRGHQPQHF.

The gene calls are TRBV10-3 and TRBJ1-2; TCRdb's D gene call, TRBD1, goes unchecked for lack of DNA. This CDR3 has 15 amino acids. The germline V gene has CDR1 ENHRY and CDR2 SYGVKD. CDR3 in amino acids: CAISESSRGHSGYTF.

V and J are TRBV11-3 and TRBJ1-1; TCRdb outputs TRBD1, but without DNA this stays unchecked. The CDR3 extends over 15 amino acids. Per the germline V gene, CDR1 is SGHNT and CDR2 is YENEEA. The CDR3 region is CASSYRRGQDTEAFF.

This rearrangement joins TRBV4-2 to TRBJ1-5; TCRdb returns TRBD1, unconfirmable since there is no DNA. This CDR3 has 16 amino acids. Germline CDR1 reads LGHNA; CDR2 reads YNFKEQ. The CDR3 loop reads CASSQPGQGKDQPQHF.

The chain combines TRBV19 with TRBJ2-7; TCRdb's D gene call, TRBD1, goes unchecked for lack of DNA. The germline V gene encodes CDR1 LNHDA and CDR2 SQIVND (reference sequence). The CDR3 is 15 amino acids. CDR3 amino acids: CASSIRDSQNYEQYF.

V gene TRBV5-1 combines with J gene TRBJ2-5; TCRdb's D call of TRBD2 is untestable without DNA. This CDR3 has 16 residues. Germline V lookup: CDR1 SGHRS, CDR2 YFSETQ. CDR3 sequence: CASSFGAAGTEETQYF.

The gene calls are TRBV4-1 and TRBJ1-4; TCRdb outputs TRBD1, but without DNA this stays unchecked. The CDR3 totals 16 residues. Looked up from germline, CDR1 is MGHRA and CDR2 is YSYEKL. The CDR3 here is CASSPLFGSRGEKLFF.

This chain uses TRBV19 with TRBJ2-3; the D call from TCRdb, TRBD1, cannot be confirmed without DNA. There are 16 residues in the CDR3. Germline CDR1 reads LNHDA; CDR2 reads SQIVND (reference sequence). The CDR3 sequence is CASRLAMDRVTDTQYF. The full variable domain, rest sourced from reference TRBV19 and TRBJ2-3, is DGGITQSPKYLFRKEGQNVTLSCEQNLNHDAMYWYRQDPGQGLRLIYYSQIVNDFQKGDIAEGYSVSREKKESFPLTVTSAQKNPTAFYLCASRLAMDRVTDTQYFGPGTRLTVL.

This chain's CDR3 is CASSMGTSGTNYEQYF. This chain uses TRBV19 with TRBJ2-7; TCRdb picks TRBD2, but there is no DNA to check that call. The V gene's germline CDR1 is LNHDA and CDR2 SQIVND (reference sequence). This CDR3 is 16 amino acids long.